This T cell receptor (beta chain) is from a study of T cell responses to AZD1222 COVID-19 vaccine. Study-wide context: Second doses were pooled across both intervals (about 4 or about 12 weeks).

Profiling relied on immunoSEQ multiplex PCR, and the TCRdb table lists in-frame clones only, not all of them. The sample gives about 130,000 clones, about 92% of which show up once; approximately 2% is in the top ten. The V end lost 5 bases, the J end lost 11 bases, and 16 bases lay between the germline ends. CDR1 and CDR2 (germline): MNHEY, SVGEGT. The CDR3 has 13 residues. The TCR comes from an adult in good health. This chain connects TRBV6-2 or TRBV6-3 to TRBJ1-5; TRBD1 might be the D (5 bases). Sequenced here: peripheral blood, sampled on day 0 of AZD1222 vaccination. The CDR3 bases are TGTGCCAGCAGTCCGGGGGTCTTTAGGGCCCAGCATTTT. This codes for CASSPGVFRAQHF.